This is a list of T cell receptor beta chains from one sample in a study of identical twins. TCRdb processed the 5' RACE reads anew with MiXCR; each CDR3 protein has one entry. The table shows about 250,000 distinct CDR3 sequences, with around 7.6% occurring only once. Separately, the same data were catalogued under a study of yellow fever vaccine responses in identical twins.

The sample comprised CD8+ T cells sorted from blood. The receptors were sampled from a woman aged 18-29 years in good health. CDR3s include the opening cysteine and the closing phenylalanine or tryptophan. Each record gives: D gene, J gene, V gene, clone size, CDR3 protein, CDR3 DNA. The D gene is left open where the match is weak. Clone size is stated in some rows and not others, as once, few, many or a class when expanded.

d_gene: NA
j_gene: TRBJ2-5
v_gene: TRBV7-8
abundance: many
CDR3aa: CASSLLEVPDQETQYF
CDR3nt: TGTGCCAGCAGCTTACTCGAGGTTCCGGACCAAGAGACCCAGTACTTC

d_gene: NA
j_gene: TRBJ2-1
v_gene: TRBV9
abundance: few
CDR3aa: CASSVVVSSEQFF
CDR3nt: TGTGCCAGCAGCGTAGTTGTTAGCAGTGAGCAGTTCTTC

d_gene: TRBD2
j_gene: TRBJ2-1
v_gene: TRBV20-1
abundance: NA
CDR3aa: CSARDFGGGTKNEQFF
CDR3nt: TGCAGTGCTAGAGATTTCGGCGGGGGGACAAAAAATGAGCAGTTCTTC

d_gene: TRBD2
j_gene: TRBJ2-3
v_gene: TRBV12-5
abundance: NA
CDR3aa: CASGSTSEGTDTQYF
CDR3nt: TGTGCTAGTGGTTCGACTAGCGAAGGCACAGATACGCAGTATTTT

d_gene: NA
j_gene: TRBJ2-1
v_gene: TRBV9
abundance: NA
CDR3aa: CASSVGLASYNEQFF
CDR3nt: TGTGCCAGCAGCGTGGGTCTAGCCTCCTACAATGAGCAGTTCTTC

d_gene: NA
j_gene: TRBJ1-6
v_gene: TRBV21-1
abundance: few
CDR3aa: CASSPTDNSPLHF
CDR3nt: TGTGCCAGCTCTCCAACAGATAATTCACCCCTCCACTTT

d_gene: NA
j_gene: TRBJ2-7
v_gene: TRBV29-1
abundance: many
CDR3aa: CSVIRDYEQYF
CDR3nt: TGCAGCGTTATTCGGGACTACGAGCAGTACTTC

d_gene: NA
j_gene: TRBJ1-1
v_gene: TRBV7-9
abundance: few
CDR3aa: CASSLGSTLNTEAFF
CDR3nt: TGTGCCAGCAGCTTAGGCTCTACATTGAACACTGAAGCTTTCTTT

d_gene: NA
j_gene: TRBJ2-1
v_gene: TRBV2
abundance: few
CDR3aa: CASREVGGYNEQFF
CDR3nt: TGTGCCAGCAGAGAAGTTGGGGGCTACAATGAGCAGTTCTTC

d_gene: NA
j_gene: TRBJ2-1
v_gene: TRBV7-6
abundance: NA
CDR3aa: CASSLELYNEQFF
CDR3nt: TGTGCCAGCAGCTTAGAATTATACAATGAGCAGTTCTTC

d_gene: NA
j_gene: TRBJ2-5
v_gene: TRBV3-1
abundance: few
CDR3aa: CASSQVFRGQETQYF
CDR3nt: TGTGCCAGCAGCCAAGTGTTCAGGGGCCAAGAGACCCAGTACTTC

d_gene: NA
j_gene: TRBJ1-2
v_gene: TRBV11-2
abundance: many
CDR3aa: CASSLSAGRDYGYTF
CDR3nt: TGTGCCAGCAGCTTATCGGCAGGGAGGGACTATGGCTACACCTTC

d_gene: NA
j_gene: TRBJ2-5
v_gene: TRBV7-2
abundance: NA
CDR3aa: CASSLVRAQETQYF
CDR3nt: TGTGCCAGCAGCTTAGTTCGTGCTCAAGAGACCCAGTACTTC

d_gene: TRBD2
j_gene: TRBJ2-1
v_gene: TRBV3-1
abundance: NA
CDR3aa: CASSHDSGSGIHNEQFF
CDR3nt: TGTGCCAGCAGCCATGACAGCGGGAGTGGGATCCACAATGAGCAGTTCTTC

d_gene: NA
j_gene: TRBJ1-1
v_gene: TRBV7-8
abundance: NA
CDR3aa: CASSFTGSYTEAFF
CDR3nt: TGTGCCAGCAGCTTTACAGGGTCTTACACTGAAGCTTTCTTT

d_gene: TRBD2
j_gene: TRBJ2-7
v_gene: TRBV3-1
abundance: NA
CDR3aa: CASSQFTGLAGLSYEQYF
CDR3nt: TGTGCCAGCAGCCAGTTTACGGGACTAGCGGGACTATCCTACGAGCAGTACTTC